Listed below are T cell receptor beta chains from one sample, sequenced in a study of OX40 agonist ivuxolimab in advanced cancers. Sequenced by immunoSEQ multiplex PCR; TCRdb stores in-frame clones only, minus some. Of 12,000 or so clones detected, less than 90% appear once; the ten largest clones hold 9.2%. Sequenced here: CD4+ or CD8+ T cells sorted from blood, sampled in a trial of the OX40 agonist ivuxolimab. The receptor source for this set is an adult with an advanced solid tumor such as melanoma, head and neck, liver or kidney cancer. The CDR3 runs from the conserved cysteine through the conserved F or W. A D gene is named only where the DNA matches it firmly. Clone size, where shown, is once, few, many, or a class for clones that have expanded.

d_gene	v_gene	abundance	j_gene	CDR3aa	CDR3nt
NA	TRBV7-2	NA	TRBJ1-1	CASSLPGAIAEAFF	TGTGCCAGCAGCCTCCCGGGGGCTATCGCTGAAGCTTTCTTT
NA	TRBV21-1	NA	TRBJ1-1	CASSKVVPRVVGGGGHTEAFF	TGTGCCAGCAGCAAAGTAGTCCCTCGTGTCGTTGGGGGCGGCGGGCACACTGAAGCTTTCTTT
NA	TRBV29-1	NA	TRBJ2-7	CSGARGAGYEQYF	TGCAGCGGTGCCAGGGGAGCTGGTTACGAGCAGTACTTC
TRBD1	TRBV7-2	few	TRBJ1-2	CASSFPGQSYGYTF	TGTGCCAGCAGCTTTCCGGGACAGTCCTATGGCTACACCTTC
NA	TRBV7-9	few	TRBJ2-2	CASSNSGELFF	TGTGCCAGCAGCAACTCCGGGGAGCTGTTTTTT
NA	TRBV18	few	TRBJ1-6	CASSRGQGETYNSPLHF	TGTGCCAGCTCACGAGGCCAAGGGGAAACCTATAATTCACCCCTCCACTTT
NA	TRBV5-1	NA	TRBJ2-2	CASSFHGGQAGELFF	TGCGCCAGCAGCTTCCACGGGGGGCAGGCCGGGGAGCTGTTTTTT
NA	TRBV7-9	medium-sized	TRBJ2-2	CASSSTENTGELFF	TGTGCCAGCAGCTCCACCGAGAACACCGGGGAGCTGTTTTTT
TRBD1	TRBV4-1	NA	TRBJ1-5	CASSQEGTGPFNQPQHF	TGCGCCAGCAGCCAAGAAGGGACAGGCCCTTTCAATCAGCCCCAGCATTTT
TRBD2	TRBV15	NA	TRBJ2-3	CATRRGSGGTQDTQYF	TGTGCCACCCGCCGGGGAAGCGGGGGGACGCAAGATACGCAGTATTTT
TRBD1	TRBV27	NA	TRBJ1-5	CASSSGGIDQPQHF	TGTGCCAGCAGTTCAGGGGGTATCGATCAGCCCCAGCATTTT
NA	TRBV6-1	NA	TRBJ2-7	CASSEGLSYEQYF	TGTGCCAGCAGTGAGGGACTCTCCTACGAGCAGTACTTC
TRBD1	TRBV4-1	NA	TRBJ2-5	CASSQVPGGLVPKYF	TGCGCCAGCAGCCAAGTTCCAGGGGGCTTAGTCCCTAAGTACTTC
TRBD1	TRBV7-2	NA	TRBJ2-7	CASSLRGGWDEQYF	TGTGCCAGCAGCTTAAGAGGGGGCTGGGACGAGCAGTACTTC
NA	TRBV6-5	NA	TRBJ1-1	CASSYPYGATEAFF	TGTGCCAGCAGTTATCCGTACGGGGCCACTGAAGCTTTCTTT
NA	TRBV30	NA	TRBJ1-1	CASSMGGEDEAFF	TGTGCCTCGAGCATGGGGGGGGAAGATGAAGCTTTCTTT
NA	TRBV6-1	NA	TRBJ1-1	CASSYPYGATEAFF	TGTGCCAGCAGTTATCCGTACGGGGCCACTGAAGCTTTCTTT
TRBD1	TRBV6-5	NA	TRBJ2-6	CASSIRGPGANVLTF	TGTGCCAGCAGCATCAGGGGGCCTGGGGCCAACGTCCTGACTTTC
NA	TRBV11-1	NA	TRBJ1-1	CASSSGGGLNTEAFF	TGTGCCAGCAGCTCTGGGGGAGGCTTGAACACTGAAGCTTTCTTT
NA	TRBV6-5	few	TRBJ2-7	CASSYSDNPSYEQYF	TGTGCCAGCAGTTACTCGGATAACCCCTCCTACGAGCAGTACTTC
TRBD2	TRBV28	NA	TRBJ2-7	CASSSLAGEDYEQYF	TGTGCCAGCAGTTCATTAGCGGGGGAAGACTACGAGCAGTACTTC
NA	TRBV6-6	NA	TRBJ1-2	CASGQWNYGYTF	TGTGCCAGCGGACAGTGGAACTATGGCTACACCTTC
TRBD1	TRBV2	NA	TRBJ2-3	CASDEGQSTDTQYF	TGTGCCAGTGACGAGGGACAGAGCACAGATACGCAGTATTTT
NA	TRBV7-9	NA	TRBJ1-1	CASSLVVAGNTEAFF	TGTGCCAGCAGCTTAGTGGTTGCGGGAAACACTGAAGCTTTCTTT
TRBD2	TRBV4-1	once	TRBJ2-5	CATRGLAGEETQYF	TGCGCCACCAGGGGACTAGCGGGGGAAGAGACCCAGTACTTC
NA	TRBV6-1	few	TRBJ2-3	CASSAALFEADTQYF	TGTGCCAGCAGTGCCGCGCTTTTCGAGGCAGATACGCAGTATTTT
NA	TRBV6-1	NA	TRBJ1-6	CASSEQGGNSPLHF	TGTGCCAGCAGTGAACAGGGTGGTAATTCACCCCTCCACTTT
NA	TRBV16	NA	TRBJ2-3	CASSPYVRGTDTQYF	TGTGCCAGCAGCCCCTATGTGCGGGGCACAGATACGCAGTATTTT
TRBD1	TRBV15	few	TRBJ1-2	CATRGGAGGFAYGYTF	TGTGCCACCAGAGGGGGGGCAGGGGGCTTCGCCTATGGCTACACCTTC